This T cell receptor beta chain was sequenced for a study of monozygotic twins with inflammatory bowel disease. Study observations and caveats: Support for a single strong signal or clonotype associated with IBD was absent. TCRbeta inverse Simpson diversity was decreased in IBD patients versus healthy co-twins.

Per donor there was one draw, yielding a blood sample of over 2 ml. Regarding this clonotype: What it binds is not known.

The CDR3 is 17 residues long. CDR1 DFQATT and CDR2 SNEGSKA come from the germline V gene (reference sequence). TCRalpha and TCRbeta cDNA underwent two nested PCRs of 16 and 9 cycles. TCRdb re-called the 5' RACE reads and catalogs CDR3 proteins one per entry, DNA excluded. The sample shows fewer than 550,000 distinct CDR3 sequences, and around 2.3% sits with its ten largest clones. Source material: blood. The rearrangement joins TRBV20-1 to TRBJ2-1; TCRdb selects TRBD2, and the lack of DNA leaves this call unchecked. The receptor's source is a human donor with ulcerative colitis or Crohn's disease, or a healthy co-twin of an affected twin (not recorded which). The CDR3 loop reads CSARGLAGGPSYNEQFF.